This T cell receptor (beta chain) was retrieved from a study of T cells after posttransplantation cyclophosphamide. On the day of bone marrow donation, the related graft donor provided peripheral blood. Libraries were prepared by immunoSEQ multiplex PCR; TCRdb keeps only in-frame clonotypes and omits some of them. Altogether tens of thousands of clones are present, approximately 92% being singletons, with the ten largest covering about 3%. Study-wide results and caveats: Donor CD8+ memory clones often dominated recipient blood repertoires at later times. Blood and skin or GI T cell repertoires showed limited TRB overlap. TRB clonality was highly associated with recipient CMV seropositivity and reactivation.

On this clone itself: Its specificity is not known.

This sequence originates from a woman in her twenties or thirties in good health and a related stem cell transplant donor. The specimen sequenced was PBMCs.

The CDR3 protein is CASSPSDRREFF. Written as DNA, the CDR3 is TGTGCCAGCAGTCCCTCGGATAGAAGAGAGTTCTTC. J is TRBJ2-1 and V is TRBV28; D unresolved. Germline values: CDR1 MDHEN, CDR2 SYDVKM. The CDR3 extends over 12 amino acids. Between the trimmed V and J ends, which lost 5 bases and 14 bases, there was a span of 16 bases.